This TCR beta chain was identified during a study of cytomegalovirus exposure and HLA in healthy donors. Study-wide background: Approximately 180 million T cells yielded approximately 100 million unique TCR beta sequences, as an earlier analysis found.

With regard to this clone: Its antigen is not known.

Germline CDR1 reads SGHTA; CDR2 reads FQGNSA. The CDR3 sequence is 15 residues long. The donors, nominally healthy at sampling, likely had unrecorded immune exposures. PCR employed 60 Vbeta and 13 Jbeta primers. Assay: immunoSEQ multiplex PCR; the TCRdb copy retains only in-frame clones and omits some. The sample includes over 150,000 clones, about 76% of them seen just once. Whole-study results and caveats: Earlier findings revealed that most TCR beta V segments proved productive either about 90% or about 30% of the time. Most TCR sequences showed up rarely, but some public TCRs showed up in many donors.

The TCR was taken from a man younger than 45 in good health and CMV-seropositive. The specimen was PBMCs. The rearrangement links TRBV7-2 to TRBJ2-5; TRBD2 agrees at 7 bases. Gene TRBJ2-7 matches the end of the DNA better, so the J call may be wrong. The CDR3 spells CASSPRSGTSYEQYF. As DNA, the CDR3 is TGTGCCAGCAGCCCTAGGAGCGGGACCTCCTACGAGCAGTACTTC.